These 7 T cell receptor beta chains came from one sample sequenced in a study of CD8+ T cells in alopecia areata. RNA was extracted and reverse transcribed into cDNA as the sequencing template. Repertoires were generated with immunoSEQ multiplex PCR, while TCRdb's copy carries only in-frame clones and drops some. The sample carries over 100,000 clones, about three fifths recorded once. Indicated treatment: oral pan-JAK inhibitor, 5-10 mg twice daily. Material: CD8+ T cells sorted from blood, obtained at week 24, from a patient treated with tofacitinib. Receptors were obtained from a human donor with alopecia areata.

The rearrangement links TRBV7-9 to TRBJ1-1; 12 bases are a match to TRBD1. The J segment lost 6 bases and the V segment lost 5 bases, leaving 7 bases of the junction unmatched. This CDR3 is 15 amino acids long. The germline V gene has CDR1 SEHNR and CDR2 FQNEAQ (reference sequence). CDR3 loop: CASSLGTGGWSEAFF. CDR3 in DNA: TGTGCCAGCAGCCTGGGGACAGGGGGCTGGTCTGAAGCTTTCTTT.

V gene TRBV4-2 combines with J gene TRBJ2-1, with TRBD2 identical over 12 bases. Germline assignment: CDR1 LGHNA and CDR2 YNFKEQ. This CDR3 has 16 residues. The ends lost 3 bases at V and 0 bases at J; junction bases unmatched: 0. The CDR3 sequence is CASSQGLAGSYNEQFF. Here the CDR3 DNA reads TGTGCCAGCAGCCAGGGACTAGCGGGCTCCTACAATGAGCAGTTCTTC.

This rearrangement joins TRBV30 to TRBJ1-1; D uncertain. Trimming removed 4 bases at V and 5 bases at J, with 11 bases between. The CDR3 has 12 amino acids. Germline V gives CDR1 GTSNPN, CDR2 SVGIG (reference sequence). In DNA form, the CDR3 reads TGTGCCTGGAACATGGCGGGAACTGAAGCTTTCTTT. Protein product: CAWNMAGTEAFF.

The rearrangement joins TRBV30 to TRBJ2-2; 7 bases are a match to TRBD2. The trim removed 2 bases at V and 4 bases at J, leaving 7 bases unmatched. Germline CDR1 and CDR2: GTSNPN and SVGIG (reference sequence). The CDR3 is 15 residues long. In DNA, the CDR3 is TGTGCCTGGAGTTATCTAGCGGAGATCACCGGGGAGCTGTTTTTT. It is translated as CAWSYLAEITGELFF.

In its sample, this clone was seen once. One junction end does not reproduce the germline sequence, and a read error may be involved. This chain links TRBV7-9 with TRBJ1-6; D not certain. Germline V gene data show CDR1 as SEHNR and CDR2 as FQNEAQ (reference sequence). This CDR3 comprises 13 residues. The CDR3 is CASSSPFSSDPTF. CDR3 coding DNA: TGTGCCAGCAGCTCCCCTTTTTCAAGTGACCCAACATTT.

The CDR3 bases are TGTGCCAGCAGCGTAGTCAACGGCGTCGGCCCTGAAGCTTTCTTT. Translating gives CASSVVNGVGPEAFF. V gene TRBV9 combines with J gene TRBJ1-1, with unresolved D. Germline CDR1 is SGDLS and CDR2 is YYNGEE. The CDR3 consists of 15 residues. Trimming took off 0 bases at V and 6 bases at J, with 15 bases between the two ends. The full variable domain, completed using reference TRBV9 and TRBJ1-1, is DSGVTQTPKHLITATGQRVTLRCSPRSGDLSVYWYQQSLDQGLQFLIQYYNGEERAKGNILERFSAQQFPDLHSELNLSSLELGDSALYFCASSVVNGVGPEAFFGQGTRLTVV.

This clone was seen only a few times. The V and J genes are TRBV9 and TRBJ2-5; 8 positions agree with TRBD2. Germline assignment: CDR1 SGDLS and CDR2 YYNGEE. CDR3 length equals 12 residues. Unmatched junction bases numbered 1, after V lost 0 bases and J lost 9 bases. Written as DNA, the CDR3 is TGTGCCAGCAGCGTAGCGGGGGGGCCCCAGTACTTC. Translating gives CASSVAGGPQYF.